This T cell receptor beta chain was captured by sequencing in a study of blood T cell repertoires in COVID-19. The data were produced by immunoSEQ multiplex PCR, yet TCRdb's version contains in-frame clones alone and is incomplete. The table has about 250,000 clones, around 86% seen once. This TCR derives from a woman aged 80 or over with COVID-19, enrolled during active disease. Material: peripheral blood.

The CDR3, as DNA: TGTGCCAGCAGGGGGACAGGTCCTTACAATGAGCAGTTCTTC. Translation: CASRGTGPYNEQFF. This chain uses TRBV7-2 with TRBJ2-1; 8 bases line up with TRBD1. The CDR3 sequence is 14 residues long. V was clipped by 6 bases and J by 4 bases; unmatched bases: 5. Germline loops: CDR1 SGHTA, CDR2 FQGNSA.